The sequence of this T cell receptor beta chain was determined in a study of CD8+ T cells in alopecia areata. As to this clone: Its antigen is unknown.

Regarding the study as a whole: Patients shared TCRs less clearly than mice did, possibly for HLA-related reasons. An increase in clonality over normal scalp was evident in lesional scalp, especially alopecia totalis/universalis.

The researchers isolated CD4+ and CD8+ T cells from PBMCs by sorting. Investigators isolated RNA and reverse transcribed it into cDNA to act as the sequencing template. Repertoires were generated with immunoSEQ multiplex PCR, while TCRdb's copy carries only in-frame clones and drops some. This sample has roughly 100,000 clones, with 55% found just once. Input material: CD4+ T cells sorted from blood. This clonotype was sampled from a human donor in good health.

The CDR3 DNA reads as TGTGCCTGCGGGGCAGGCTCCTACGAGCAGTACTTC. Its translation: CACGAGSYEQYF. The chain recombines TRBV30 with TRBJ2-7, with D perhaps given as TRBD1 or TRBD2 (5 bases each). The CDR3 contains 12 residues. V lost 6 bases and J 0 bases, leaving 9 bases between the germline ends. Germline loops: CDR1 GTSNPN, CDR2 SVGIG (reference sequence). Filled out from reference TRBV30 and TRBJ2-7, the complete variable domain reads SQTIHQWPATLVQPVGSPLSLECTVEGTSNPNLYWYRQAAGRGLQLLFYSVGIGQISSEVPQNLSASRPQDRQFILSSKKLLLSDSGFYLCACGAGSYEQYFGPGTRLTVT.